This TCR beta chain was captured by sequencing in a study of T-cell reconstitution after alpha-beta-depleted transplantation in children. CDR1 KGHSH and CDR2 LQKENI come from the germline V gene. Trimming pared 0 bases from V and 8 bases from J, leaving 11 bases between. This CDR3 is built from 14 residues. The authors prepared the TCRbeta library with unique molecular identifiers. One entry per CDR3 protein, called by TCRdb with MiXCR from the PCR reads. The sample yields approximately 980,000 distinct CDR3 sequences, around 30% seen once. The rearrangement links TRBV18 to TRBJ2-1; D is undetermined. The sequences come from PBMCs, mostly from graft donor cells, collected 360 days after TCRalphabeta/CD19-depleted stem cell transplant. This TCR was sampled from a boy under three years old who had a stem cell transplant for SCID, so the T cells may come from the graft donor. CDR3 loop: CASSPPGARDEQFF. CDR3 DNA: TGTGCCAGCTCACCACCTGGCGCCCGGGATGAGCAGTTCTTC.